This TCR beta chain came from a study of cytomegalovirus exposure and HLA in healthy donors. Study-wide background: The 100 million to 140 million unique TCR beta sequences, from about 179 million T cells, were found by an earlier analysis.

With regard to this clone: The target antigen is unknown.

Germline V lookup: CDR1 SGHVS, CDR2 FNYEAQ. V was pared by 1 base and J by 0 bases, with 13 bases between. This CDR3 contains 17 residues. The PCR ran on 60 Vbeta and 13 Jbeta primers. Repertoires were generated with immunoSEQ multiplex PCR, while TCRdb's copy carries only in-frame clones and drops some. The profile shows some 150,000 clones, around four fifths of them singletons. General study points: Sequencing had likely introduced a cluster of highly shared sequence variants as an artifact. The CMV antigen specificity of a few CMV-associated chains was confirmed through in vitro analysis.

The genes are TRBV7-6 and TRBJ1-3; D possibly corresponds to TRBD1 (5 bases). This clonotype was sampled from a woman younger than 30 in good health and CMV-seronegative. Input material: PBMCs. CDR3 bases: TGTGCCAGCAGCTTAGAGGCCAGGGCAGCCTCTGGAAACACCATATATTTT. This encodes CASSLEARAASGNTIYF.